This T cell receptor beta chain was documented in a study of blood T cell repertoires in COVID-19. Study overall: The United States, Italy and Spain supplied acute and convalescent COVID-19 samples. From T cells, B-cell-depleted T cells, or PBMCs came the material, which was cDNA or gDNA.

Enrolment of Seattle patients took place during active infection, and they were followed longitudinally. Authors' methods: Amplified reference gene primers provided the basis for estimating nucleated cell counts. Profiling relied on immunoSEQ multiplex PCR, and the TCRdb table lists in-frame clones only, not all of them. D and trimming come from the DNA, and the V and J calls and clone size come from that table. Of 440,000 or so clones listed, around 89% were seen once; the top ten hold 1.5% to 1.7%. The sequence was obtained from a woman in her forties with COVID-19, enrolled during active disease. Sequencing input: peripheral blood.

The chain's CDR3 is CASSDPGKNYGYTF. The CDR3 coding sequence is TGCGCCAGCAGTGACCCAGGAAAAAACTATGGCTACACCTTC. The chain combines TRBV10-2 with TRBJ1-2; D is uncertain. This CDR3 contains 14 residues. Per the germline V gene, CDR1 is WSHSY and CDR2 is SAAADI. Trimming cost V 3 bases and J 2 bases, with 10 bases left between them.